Following are 14 T cell receptor beta chains from one sample sequenced in a study of cytomegalovirus exposure and HLA in healthy donors. Vbeta (60) and Jbeta (13) primers were used in the PCR. Assay used: immunoSEQ multiplex PCR; TCRdb lists only in-frame clones, some missing. Of under 110,000 clones listed, under 80% are singletons. Sequenced input: PBMCs. These receptors were collected from a woman aged 45-59 years in good health and CMV-seropositive.

This clone was seen once. This rearrangement joins TRBV11-2 to TRBJ1-2, with no clear D. Trimming took 5 bases from V and 4 from J, leaving 11 bases between them. This CDR3 spans 13 amino acids. CDR1 SGHAT and CDR2 FQNNGV come from the germline V gene. CDR3 in amino acids: CASSPRQLYGYTF. The CDR3 nucleotides read TGTGCCAGCAGCCCCAGGCAGCTCTATGGCTACACCTTC.

This clone came up a few times. V gene TRBV9 combines with J gene TRBJ1-5, with D perhaps matching TRBD1 (6 bases). Germline V CDR1 and CDR2: SGDLS, YYNGEE. The CDR3 consists of 16 residues. The ends were cut back, 5 bases at V and 4 bases at J, with 19 bases in the middle. CDR3 sequence reads: CASSEGGGGQNQPQHF. The CDR3 DNA is TGTGCCAGCAGTGAGGGGGGGGGTGGTCAGAATCAGCCCCAGCATTTT.

The gene calls are TRBV5-4 and TRBJ2-1; TRBD1 agrees at 10 bases. This CDR3 is built from 20 residues. CDR1 is SGHNT, CDR2 YYREEE, per germline (reference sequence). J gave up 2 bases and V 3 bases, and 17 bases lay outside the gene matches. This CDR3 is CASSSVRGQGWMATYNEQFF. In DNA, the CDR3 is TGTGCCAGCAGCTCGGTTAGGGGACAGGGGTGGATGGCCACCTACAATGAGCAGTTCTTC.

The rearrangement links TRBV30 to TRBJ1-5, with 8 bases identical to TRBD1. There are 15 residues in the CDR3. J lost 3 bases, V lost 3 bases, and 7 bases had no gene match. CDR1 is GTSNPN, CDR2 SVGIG, per germline (reference sequence). Written as DNA, the CDR3 is TGTGCCTGGAGCGCGGGACAGGCCTACAATCAGCCCCAGCATTTT. Translation: CAWSAGQAYNQPQHF.

The rearrangement uses TRBV4-3 and TRBJ2-5; TRBD2 matches 11 bases. Trimming took 0 bases from V and 5 from J; bases not matched to a gene: 23. This CDR3 region has 22 residues. The V gene's germline CDR1 is LGHNA and CDR2 YSLEER. This chain's CDR3 is CASSQDRWQGSGGERLGETQYF. The CDR3 nucleotides are TGCGCCAGCAGCCAAGATAGGTGGCAGGGTAGCGGGGGGGAACGGCTTGGGGAGACCCAGTACTTC.

The chain is built from TRBV21-1 and TRBJ1-1. TRBV21-1 is tagged as a pseudogene. The CDR3 sequence is 16 residues long. CDR3 protein: CASSKVAGRKNTEAFF. CDR3 nucleotides: TGTGCCAGCAGCAAAGTGGCGGGTCGAAAGAACACTGAAGCTTTCTTT.

This rearrangement joins TRBV6-6 to TRBJ1-1; perhaps TRBD1 as D (5 bases). Looked up from germline, CDR1 is MNHNY and CDR2 is SVGAGI (reference sequence). Trimming removed 2 bases at V and 1 base at J, with 11 bases between. The CDR3 is made up of 15 amino acids. CDR3 region: CASSYMGQGNTEAFF. The CDR3 coding sequence is TGTGCCAGCAGTTACATGGGGCAGGGGAACACTGAAGCTTTCTTT.

V is TRBV7-3 and J is TRBJ1-2; tentatively, D is TRBD1 (6 bases). V lost 2 bases and J lost 8, with 15 bases in between. CDR3 length: 14 amino acids. Per the germline V gene, CDR1 is SGHTA and CDR2 is FQGTGA. The CDR3 bases are TGTGCCAGCAGCTTATGGGGGGGGCATCCGGGCTACACCTTC. Protein sequence: CASSLWGGHPGYTF.

The chain is built from TRBV19 and TRBJ1-2; the D gene is possibly TRBD1 (5 bases). Germline assignment: CDR1 LNHDA and CDR2 SQIVND (reference sequence). The CDR3 consists of 13 residues. V lost 6 bases, J lost 7 bases, and 15 bases lay in between. The CDR3 spells CASSLQGTRGYTF. CDR3 nucleotides: TGTGCCAGTAGCCTCCAGGGAACCCGTGGCTACACCTTC.

The chain couples TRBV15 to TRBJ2-5, with TRBD1 matching over 7 bases. CDR3 length: 15 residues. Germline V gene sequence: CDR1 LNHNV, CDR2 YYDKDF (reference sequence). Germline trimming cut 3 bases from V and 3 bases from J; bases unmatched to any gene: 7. CDR3 coding DNA: TGTGCCACCAGCAGGGACCGGGACAGTAAAGAGACCCAGTACTTC. As protein: CATSRDRDSKETQYF.

The CDR3 protein is CASAQGGIGERSYGYTF. The CDR3 nucleotides are TGTGCCAGCGCCCAGGGGGGTATAGGGGAACGGTCCTATGGCTACACCTTC. This chain connects TRBV5-6 to TRBJ1-2, with 7 bases that match TRBD1. V trimming: 7 bases; J trimming: 4 bases; junction bases outside the gene matches: 19. CDR1 and CDR2 (germline): SGHDT, YYEEEE. CDR3 size: 17 residues.

A remark on this clone: This sample includes further DNA sequences coding for the same CDR3. V gene TRBV5-1 combines with J gene TRBJ1-1; 7 nucleotides line up with TRBD1. CDR1 and CDR2 (germline): SGHRS, YFSETQ. The CDR3 totals 14 residues. V trimming: 2 bases; J trimming: 1 base; junction bases outside the gene matches: 2. The DNA of the CDR3 is TGCGCCAGCAGCTTAGACAGGGCGAACACTGAAGCTTTCTTT. Its protein is CASSLDRANTEAFF.

This chain joins TRBV19 and TRBJ1-2, with 9 bases lining up with TRBD1. Losses at the gene ends were 4 bases for V and 8 bases for J; bases not matched to a gene: 5. Germline lookup yields CDR1 LNHDA and CDR2 SQIVND (reference sequence). The CDR3 has 13 amino acids. In nucleotides, the CDR3 is TGTGCCAGTAGTAAACAGGGGGCGGGCGGCTACACCTTC. Its protein product is CASSKQGAGGYTF.

J is TRBJ1-4 and V is TRBV18, with unresolved D. Looked up from germline, CDR1 is KGHSH and CDR2 is LQKENI. The CDR3 is 14 amino acids. Trimming cost V 3 bases and J 3 bases, with 8 bases left between them. The CDR3 nucleotides read TGTGCCAGCTCACCGTTACACCCTAATGAAAAACTGTTTTTT. It yields the protein CASSPLHPNEKLFF.